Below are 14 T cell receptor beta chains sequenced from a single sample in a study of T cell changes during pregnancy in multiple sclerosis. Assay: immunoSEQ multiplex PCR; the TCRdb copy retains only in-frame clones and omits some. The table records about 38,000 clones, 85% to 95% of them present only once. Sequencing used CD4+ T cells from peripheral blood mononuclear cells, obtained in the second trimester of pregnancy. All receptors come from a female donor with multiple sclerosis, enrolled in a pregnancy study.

The CDR3: CASSAGTGTEQFF. As DNA, the CDR3 is TGTGCCAGCAGCGCCGGGACAGGCACGGAGCAGTTCTTC. The chain employs TRBV9 and TRBJ2-1, with TRBD1 identical over 8 bases. V was pared by 3 bases and J by 10 bases, with 6 bases of the junction left unmatched. This CDR3 contains 13 residues. The germline CDR1 and CDR2 sequences are SGDLS and YYNGEE.

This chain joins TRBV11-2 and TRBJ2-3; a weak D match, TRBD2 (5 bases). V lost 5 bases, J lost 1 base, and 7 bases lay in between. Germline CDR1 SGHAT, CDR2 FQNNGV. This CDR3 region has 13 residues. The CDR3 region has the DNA TGTGCCAGCAGCCCGCGGGGCACAGATACGCAGTATTTT. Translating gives CASSPRGTDTQYF.

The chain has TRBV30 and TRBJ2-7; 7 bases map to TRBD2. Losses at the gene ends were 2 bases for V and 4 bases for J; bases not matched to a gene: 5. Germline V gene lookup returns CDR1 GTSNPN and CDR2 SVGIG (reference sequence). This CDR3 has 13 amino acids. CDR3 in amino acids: CAWSRGLSYEQYF. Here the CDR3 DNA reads TGTGCCTGGAGTAGGGGACTATCATACGAGCAGTACTTC. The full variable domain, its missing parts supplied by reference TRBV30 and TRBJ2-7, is SQTIHQWPATLVQPVGSPLSLECTVEGTSNPNLYWYRQAAGRGLQLLFYSVGIGQISSEVPQNLSASRPQDRQFILSSKKLLLSDSGFYLCAWSRGLSYEQYFGPGTRLTVT.

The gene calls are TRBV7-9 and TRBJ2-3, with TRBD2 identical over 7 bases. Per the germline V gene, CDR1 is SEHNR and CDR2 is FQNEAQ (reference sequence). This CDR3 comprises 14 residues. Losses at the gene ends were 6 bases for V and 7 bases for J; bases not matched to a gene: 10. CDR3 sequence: CASRHRGDLYTQYF. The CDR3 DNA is TGTGCCAGCAGACATCGGGGGGATCTATATACGCAGTATTTT.

CDR3 in amino acids: CASSPQALGAEQFF. For the CDR3, the DNA is TGTGCCAGCAGCCCCCAAGCTCTAGGGGCTGAGCAGTTCTTC. This rearrangement joins TRBV7-9 to TRBJ2-1; perhaps TRBD1 as D (5 bases). Germline CDR1 SEHNR, CDR2 FQNEAQ (reference sequence). The ends were cut back, 5 bases at V and 9 bases at J, with 17 bases in the middle. The CDR3 sequence is 14 residues long.

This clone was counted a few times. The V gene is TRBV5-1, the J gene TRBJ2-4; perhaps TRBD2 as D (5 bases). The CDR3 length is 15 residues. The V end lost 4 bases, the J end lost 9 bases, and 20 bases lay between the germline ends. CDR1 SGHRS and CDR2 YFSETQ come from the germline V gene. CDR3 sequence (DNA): TGCGCCAGCAGCCCGGACCGGGCCCTGGGGAGCATTCAGTACTTC. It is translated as CASSPDRALGSIQYF.

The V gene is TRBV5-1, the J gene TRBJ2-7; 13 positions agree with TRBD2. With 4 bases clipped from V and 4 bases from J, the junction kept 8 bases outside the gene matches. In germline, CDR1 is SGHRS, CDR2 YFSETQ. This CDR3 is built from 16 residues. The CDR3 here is CASSRSTSGGAYEQYF. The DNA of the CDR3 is TGCGCCAGCAGCCGATCCACTAGCGGGGGGGCGTACGAGCAGTACTTC. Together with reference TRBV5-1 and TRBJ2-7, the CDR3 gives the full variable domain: KAGVTQTPRYLIKTRGQQVTLSCSPISGHRSVSWYQQTPGQGLQFLFEYFSETQRNKGNFPGRFSGRQFSNSRSEMNVSTLELGDSALYLCASSRSTSGGAYEQYFGPGTRLTVT.

The CDR3 protein is CASSPRQANTEAFF. CDR3 DNA sequence: TGTGCCAGCAGCCCCAGACAGGCTAACACTGAAGCTTTCTTT. The rearrangement joins TRBV5-5 to TRBJ1-1, with D perhaps TRBD1 (6 bases). Germline CDR1 reads SGHKS; CDR2 reads YYEKEE (reference sequence). This CDR3 is built from 14 residues. Trimming removed 4 bases from V and 2 bases from J, with 12 bases in between.

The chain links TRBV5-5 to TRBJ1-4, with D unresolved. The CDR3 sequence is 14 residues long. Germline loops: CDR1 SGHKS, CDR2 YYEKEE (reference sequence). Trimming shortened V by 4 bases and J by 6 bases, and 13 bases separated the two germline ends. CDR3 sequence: CASSRVLRDEKLFF. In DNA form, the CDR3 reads TGTGCCAGCAGCCGGGTCCTGCGGGATGAAAAACTGTTTTTT. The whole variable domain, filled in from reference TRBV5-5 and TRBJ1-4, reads DAGVTQSPTHLIKTRGQQVTLRCSPISGHKSVSWYQQVLGQGPQFIFQYYEKEERGRGNFPDRFSARQFPNYSSELNVNALLLGDSALYLCASSRVLRDEKLFFGSGTQLSVL.

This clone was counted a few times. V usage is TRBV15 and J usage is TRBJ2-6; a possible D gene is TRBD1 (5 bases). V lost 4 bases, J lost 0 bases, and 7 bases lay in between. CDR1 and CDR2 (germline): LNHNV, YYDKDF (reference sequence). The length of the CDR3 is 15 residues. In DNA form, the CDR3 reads TGTGCCACCAGCAACGACAGCTCTGGGGCCAACGTCCTGACTTTC. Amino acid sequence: CATSNDSSGANVLTF.

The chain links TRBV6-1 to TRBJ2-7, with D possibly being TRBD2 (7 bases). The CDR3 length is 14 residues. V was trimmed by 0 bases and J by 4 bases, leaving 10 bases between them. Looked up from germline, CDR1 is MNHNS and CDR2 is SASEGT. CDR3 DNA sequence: TGTGCCAGCAGTGAAGCGGAGGGGGGGTACGAGCAGTACTTC. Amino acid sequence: CASSEAEGGYEQYF.

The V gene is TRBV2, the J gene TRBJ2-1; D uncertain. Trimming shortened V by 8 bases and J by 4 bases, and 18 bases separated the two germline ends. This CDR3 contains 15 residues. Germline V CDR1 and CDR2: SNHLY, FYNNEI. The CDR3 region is CASYGVGSRYNEQFF. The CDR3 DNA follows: TGTGCCAGCTACGGAGTCGGTAGCCGATACAATGAGCAGTTCTTC.

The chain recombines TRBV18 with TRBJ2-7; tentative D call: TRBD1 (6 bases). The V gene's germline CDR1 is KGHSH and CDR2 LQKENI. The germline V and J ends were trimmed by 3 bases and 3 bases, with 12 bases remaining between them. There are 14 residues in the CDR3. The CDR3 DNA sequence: TGTGCCAGCTCACCTCGGGACACCTACTACGAGCAGTACTTC. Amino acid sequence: CASSPRDTYYEQYF.

The CDR3 protein is CASTPTLAGGADTQYF. The CDR3 bases are TGCGCCAGCACCCCTACACTAGCGGGGGGGGCAGATACGCAGTATTTT. This chain uses TRBV5-1 with TRBJ2-3; 13 bases line up with TRBD2. This CDR3 contains 16 residues. Germline lookup yields CDR1 SGHRS and CDR2 YFSETQ. V lost 6 bases, J lost 4 bases, and 8 bases stayed unmatched.